The 27 T cell receptor beta chains below were found in one sample sequenced in a study of Ad26.COV2.S vaccination and SARS-CoV-2 variants. This table comes from immunoSEQ multiplex PCR, and its TCRdb copy is limited to in-frame clones, with some not included. The data hold some 350,000 clones, with about 91% observed a single time. This material consisted of peripheral blood, taken after recovery from COVID-19. The receptors were sampled from a human donor who had recovered from COVID-19.

CDR3 DNA: TGCGCCAGCAGTTTAATTCCGACTAGCGGGGGAGGCAATGAGCAGTTCTTC. Its protein product is CASSLIPTSGGGNEQFF. V and J are TRBV5-1 and TRBJ2-1, with TRBD2 identical over 12 bases. The CDR3 has 17 residues. V dropped 5 bases and J dropped 6; count of bases not matched to a gene: 12. Germline CDR1 and CDR2: SGHRS and YFSETQ.

Comments on this clone: The sample carries other DNA sequences with the same CDR3. The CDR3 is CASSQGSGGNQPQHF. The CDR3 coding sequence is TGTGCCAGCAGCCAAGGATCGGGGGGAAATCAGCCCCAGCATTTT. This chain connects TRBV3-1 (or the pseudogene TRBV3-2) to TRBJ1-5; D perhaps matches TRBD1 (5 bases). Trimming took off 1 base at V and 4 bases at J, with 11 bases between the two ends. The germline V gene encodes CDR1 LGHDT and CDR2 YNNKEL (reference sequence). CDR3 length: 15 amino acids.

A word on this clone: Other DNA sequences in the same sample also yield this CDR3. J is TRBJ2-1 and V is TRBV9; D possibly uses TRBD1 or TRBD2 (5 bases each). Germline V lookup: CDR1 SGDLS, CDR2 YYNGEE. The CDR3 consists of 15 residues. Between the trimmed V and J ends, which lost 2 bases and 2 bases, there was a span of 11 bases. The CDR3 nucleotides are TGTGCCAGCAGCGTTGCCGGGGACCCCTACAATGAGCAGTTCTTC. It is translated as CASSVAGDPYNEQFF.

The chain has TRBV5-1 and TRBJ1-2, with 9 nucleotides matching TRBD1. CDR3 length: 15 residues. Looked up from germline, CDR1 is SGHRS and CDR2 is YFSETQ. The V gene end was trimmed by 4 bases and the J gene end by 8 bases; junction bases not matched to a gene: 12. The chain's CDR3 is CASSRAGQGYYGYTF. CDR3 DNA sequence: TGCGCCAGCAGCCGGGCGGGACAGGGATATTACGGCTACACCTTC.

The chain recombines TRBV5-1 with TRBJ2-1; 7 positions match TRBD2. In germline, CDR1 is SGHRS, CDR2 YFSETQ. This CDR3 has 13 residues. The J segment lost 5 bases and the V segment lost 2 bases, leaving 1 base of the junction unmatched. The CDR3 here is CASSFRGDNEQFF. CDR3 nucleotide sequence: TGCGCCAGCAGCTTTCGGGGGGACAATGAGCAGTTCTTC.

This sequence joins TRBV3-1 (or the pseudogene TRBV3-2) and TRBJ2-1, with 16 positions matching TRBD2. Trimming at V came to 4 bases and at J to 9 bases, leaving 3 bases not matched to a gene. The germline V gene has CDR1 LGHDT and CDR2 YNNKEL (reference sequence). The CDR3 loop spans 15 amino acids. The CDR3, as DNA: TGTGCCAGCAGCCCGGGACTAGCGGGGGGGTCTGAGCAGTTCTTC. Translating it yields CASSPGLAGGSEQFF.

Concerning this clone: Compared with germline, one end of the junction differs, possibly owing to a read error. V and J are TRBV5-4 and TRBJ1-2, with D uncertain. In germline, CDR1 is SGHNT, CDR2 YYREEE (reference sequence). This CDR3 is 8 amino acids long. In DNA form, the CDR3 reads TGTGCCAGCAGCTACCAGTCCTTC. This sequence encodes CASSYQSF.

This sequence joins TRBV29-1 and TRBJ1-5; a weak D match, TRBD1 (6 bases). Germline assignment: CDR1 SQVTM and CDR2 ANQGSEA. The CDR3 length is 13 residues. Trimming shortened V by 6 bases and J by 0 bases, and 9 bases separated the two germline ends. Here the CDR3 DNA reads TGCAGCGTAGCCAGGGGTAGCAATCAGCCCCAGCATTTT. This translates into CSVARGSNQPQHF.

CDR3 loop: CASSLGLAGPANEQFF. CDR3 nucleotides: TGCGCCAGCAGCTTGGGGCTAGCGGGCCCTGCGAATGAGCAGTTCTTC. This chain connects TRBV5-1 to TRBJ2-1, with 8 bases fitting TRBD2. V trimming: 0 bases; J trimming: 7 bases; junction bases outside the gene matches: 9. The CDR3 contains 16 residues. Germline V gives CDR1 SGHRS, CDR2 YFSETQ. Looking up the rest from reference TRBV5-1 and TRBJ2-1 gives the full variable domain: KAGVTQTPRYLIKTRGQQVTLSCSPISGHRSVSWYQQTPGQGLQFLFEYFSETQRNKGNFPGRFSGRQFSNSRSEMNVSTLELGDSALYLCASSLGLAGPANEQFFGPGTRLTVL.

The chain joins TRBV6-6 to TRBJ1-2; no clear D gene. V lost 5 bases, J lost 0 bases, and 10 bases lay in between. The CDR3 runs 14 residues. Germline CDR1 and CDR2: MNHNY and SVGAGI (reference sequence). The CDR3 loop reads CASSAGNSNYGYTF. The DNA for the CDR3 is TGTGCCAGCAGTGCAGGCAACTCTAACTATGGCTACACCTTC.

The V gene is TRBV5-5, the J gene TRBJ2-3; perhaps TRBD2 as D (5 bases). Looked up from germline, CDR1 is SGHKS and CDR2 is YYEKEE (reference sequence). The germline V and J ends were trimmed by 1 base and 0 bases, with 21 bases remaining between them. The CDR3 has 19 amino acids. The CDR3 here is CASSLMPLSSGTSTDTQYF. In nucleotides, the CDR3 is TGTGCCAGCAGCTTGATGCCCCTATCCAGCGGTACTAGCACAGATACGCAGTATTTT.

V gene TRBV7-9 combines with J gene TRBJ1-1; D remains unclear. Germline CDR1 reads SEHNR; CDR2 reads FQNEAQ (reference sequence). Trimming shortened V by 10 bases and J by 8 bases, and 17 bases separated the two germline ends. The CDR3 sequence is 12 residues long. CDR3 sequence: CAISDNTREAFF. DNA of the CDR3: TGTGCCATCTCGGATAATACTAGGGAAGCTTTCTTT. Drawing the rest from reference TRBV7-9 and TRBJ1-1, the complete variable domain is DTGVSQNPRHKITKRGQNVTFRCDPISEHNRLYWYRQTLGQGPEFLTYFQNEAQLEKSRLLSDRFSAERPKGSFSTLEIQRTEQGDSAMYLCAISDNTREAFFGQGTRLTVV.

In DNA, the CDR3 is TGTGCCAGCAGCCCCGGACGGAGTAAAACCTACGAGCAGTACTTC. The encoded protein is CASSPGRSKTYEQYF. The chain has TRBV11-1 and TRBJ2-7; D is uncertain. The V gene lost 5 bases and the J gene lost 2 bases, with 16 bases spanning the gap. Germline V gene lookup returns CDR1 SGHAT and CDR2 FQDESV (reference sequence). The CDR3 consists of 15 residues.

The rearrangement uses TRBV27 and TRBJ1-1, with D hard to call. Trimming pared 4 bases from V and 1 base from J, leaving 10 bases between. Looked up from germline, CDR1 is MNHEY and CDR2 is SMNVEV (reference sequence). This CDR3 has 14 amino acids. CDR3 in amino acids: CASSSRRSNTEAFF. The CDR3 DNA reads as TGTGCCAGCAGTTCCCGGAGGTCGAACACTGAAGCTTTCTTT.

Concerning this clone: Since a much larger clone is just one base distant, this may be a read error. The V gene is TRBV9, the J gene TRBJ1-1; 8 bases fit TRBD1. The CDR3 consists of 15 residues. V lost 0 bases and J lost 1; bases outside the gene matches: 2. Germline V gene lookup returns CDR1 SGDLS and CDR2 YYNGEE. CDR3 bases: TGTGCCAGCAGCGTAGGGACAGGGACGAACACTGAAGCTTTCTTT. This translates into CASSVGTGTNTEAFF.

The chain combines TRBV5-1 with TRBJ2-7, with D possibly being TRBD1 (5 bases). In germline, CDR1 is SGHRS, CDR2 YFSETQ. Trimming took off 5 bases at V and 6 bases at J, with 9 bases between the two ends. The CDR3 runs 11 residues. The chain's CDR3 is CASSRGPEQYF. CDR3 bases: TGCGCCAGCAGTAGGGGCCCCGAGCAGTACTTC.

The chain recombines TRBV5-6 with TRBJ2-3, with 10 bases fitting TRBD2. The ends lost 3 bases at V and 2 bases at J; junction bases unmatched: 6. Looked up from germline, CDR1 is SGHDT and CDR2 is YYEEEE. The CDR3 has 16 residues. Here the CDR3 reads CASSSRAGGYTDTQYF. CDR3 DNA sequence: TGTGCCAGCAGCTCTCGAGCGGGGGGGTACACAGATACGCAGTATTTT.

V gene TRBV11-2 combines with J gene TRBJ1-1; D is unclear. Germline CDR1 is SGHAT and CDR2 is FQNNGV. Trimming shortened V by 0 bases and J by 3 bases, and 8 bases separated the two germline ends. The CDR3 consists of 14 residues. The CDR3: CASSLERPDTEAFF. In DNA, the CDR3 is TGTGCCAGCAGCTTAGAACGGCCGGACACTGAAGCTTTCTTT.

V gene TRBV4-3 combines with J gene TRBJ2-2; perhaps TRBD2 as D (5 bases). The CDR3 has 15 amino acids. The ends were cut back, 0 bases at V and 8 bases at J, with 13 bases in the middle. Germline V gene lookup returns CDR1 LGHNA and CDR2 YSLEER. The DNA for the CDR3 is TGCGCCAGCAGCCAAGAATGGCTAGCAGGAGGGGAGCTGTTTTTT. Encoded protein: CASSQEWLAGGELFF.

CDR3 DNA sequence: TGTGCCAGCAGCTCCGACGGGGGATACGAGCAGTACTTC. Protein product: CASSSDGGYEQYF. The J gene is TRBJ2-7, the V gene TRBV5-6; a weak D match, TRBD2 (6 bases). Germline lookup yields CDR1 SGHDT and CDR2 YYEEEE. This CDR3 region has 13 residues. Trimming pared 3 bases from V and 4 bases from J, leaving 11 bases between.

The V gene is TRBV7-6, the J gene TRBJ2-7; 8 positions agree with TRBD1. Germline V lookup: CDR1 SGHVS, CDR2 FNYEAQ. V trimming: 2 bases; J trimming: 5 bases; junction bases outside the gene matches: 5. The CDR3 consists of 14 residues. The CDR3 nucleotides are TGTGCCAGCAGCTTACAGGGGGCTTCCCACGAGCAGTACTTC. This codes for CASSLQGASHEQYF.

This clone was seen a single time. The J gene is TRBJ1-2, the V gene TRBV7-8; D not resolved. The CDR3 sequence is 15 residues long. Trimming left V 1 base short and J 0 bases short, with 9 bases between. Germline assignment: CDR1 SGHVS and CDR2 FQNEAQ. The CDR3 bases are TGTGCCAGCAGCTTAGATCTCGTTGCTAACTATGGCTACACCTTC. It yields the protein CASSLDLVANYGYTF. Full variable domain (rest looked up from reference TRBV7-8 and TRBJ1-2): GAGVSQSPRYKVAKRGQDVALRCDPISGHVSLFWYQQALGQGPEFLTYFQNEAQLDKSGLPSDRFFAERPEGSVSTLKIQRTQQEDSAVYLCASSLDLVANYGYTFGSGTRLTVV.

CDR3 in amino acids: CASSPYGLSYEQYF. The CDR3 DNA reads TGTGCCAGCAGCCCCTACGGGTTGAGCTACGAGCAGTACTTC. This chain uses TRBV6-6 with TRBJ2-7; D is undetermined. Per the germline V gene, CDR1 is MNHNY and CDR2 is SVGAGI (reference sequence). The CDR3 runs to 14 residues. Trimming shortened V by 6 bases and J by 3 bases, and 15 bases separated the two germline ends.

The table lists this clone with a count of one. The V gene is TRBV4-3, the J gene TRBJ2-2; unclear D gene. Trimming took 0 bases from V and 5 from J, leaving 10 bases between them. This CDR3 has 15 residues. The V gene's germline CDR1 is LGHNA and CDR2 YSLEER. This chain's CDR3 is CASSQDLGSTGELFF. In nucleotides, the CDR3 is TGCGCCAGCAGCCAAGACCTAGGATCGACCGGGGAGCTGTTTTTT.

This chain connects TRBV4-1 to TRBJ1-2, with 7 bases fitting TRBD1. The V segment lost 3 bases and the J segment 3 bases; nucleotides outside the gene matches: 4. The CDR3 is 14 residues long. Germline lookup yields CDR1 MGHRA and CDR2 YSYEKL. CDR3 region: CASSHPDRDYGYTF. CDR3 nucleotide sequence: TGCGCCAGCAGCCACCCTGACAGGGACTATGGCTACACCTTC.

V is TRBV2 and J is TRBJ1-4; D remains unclear. From germline, CDR1 is SNHLY and CDR2 FYNNEI. The CDR3 sequence is 14 residues long. V was trimmed by 8 bases and J by 0 bases, leaving 10 bases between them. The CDR3, as DNA: TGTGCCAGCGGCTCCGGGCCAACTAATGAAAAACTGTTTTTT. Translating it yields CASGSGPTNEKLFF. Using reference TRBV2 and TRBJ1-4 for the parts outside the CDR3, the full variable domain is EPEVTQTPSHQVTQMGQEVILRCVPISNHLYFYWYRQILGQKVEFLVSFYNNEISEKSEIFDDQFSVERPDGSNFTLKIRSTKLEDSAMYFCASGSGPTNEKLFFGSGTQLSVL.

The chain joins TRBV6-6 to TRBJ1-3; D gene unclear. The V end was cut by 6 bases, the J end by 0 bases, with 12 bases between. The CDR3 totals 15 residues. Germline CDR1 and CDR2: MNHNY and SVGAGI (reference sequence). The CDR3 region has the DNA TGTGCCAGCAGCTCACGAAGGTCCTCTGGAAACACCATATATTTT. Translation: CASSSRRSSGNTIYF.